This TCR beta chain was recovered during a study of blood T cell repertoires in COVID-19. Study context: Sites in the United States, Italy and Spain provided acute and convalescent COVID-19 samples.

Here immunoSEQ multiplex PCR was the method, and the copy in TCRdb shows in-frame clones only, minus some. In the table there are some 70,000 clones, approximately 83% of which are singletons. The germline V gene has CDR1 SGHAT and CDR2 FQDESV (reference sequence). V lost 5 bases to trimming and J lost 10 bases, with 18 bases between them. The CDR3 has 13 residues. A Seattle source enrolled patients during active infection and followed them longitudinally. Sequenced: peripheral blood. The rearrangement links TRBV11-1 to TRBJ2-7; perhaps TRBD2 as D (5 bases). This TCR was sampled from a man between 40 and 49 years old with COVID-19, enrolled during active disease. The CDR3 nucleotides read TGTGCCAGCAGCATCGTACGGGGAATGGTACAGTACTTC. Residues: CASSIVRGMVQYF.